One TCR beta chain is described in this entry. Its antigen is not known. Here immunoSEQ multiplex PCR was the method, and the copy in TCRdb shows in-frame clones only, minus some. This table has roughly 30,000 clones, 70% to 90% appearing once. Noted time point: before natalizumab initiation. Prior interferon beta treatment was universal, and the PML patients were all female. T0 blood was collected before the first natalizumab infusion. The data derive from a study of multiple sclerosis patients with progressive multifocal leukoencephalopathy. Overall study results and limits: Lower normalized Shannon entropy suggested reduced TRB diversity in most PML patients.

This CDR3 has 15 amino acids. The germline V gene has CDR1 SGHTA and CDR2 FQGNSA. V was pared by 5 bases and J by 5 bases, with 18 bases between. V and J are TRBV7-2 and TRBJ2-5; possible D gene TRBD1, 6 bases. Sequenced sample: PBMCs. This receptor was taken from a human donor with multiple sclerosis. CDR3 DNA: TGTGCCAGCAGCGCCCAAAACAGGGTTGAGGAGACCCAGTACTTC. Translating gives CASSAQNRVEETQYF.